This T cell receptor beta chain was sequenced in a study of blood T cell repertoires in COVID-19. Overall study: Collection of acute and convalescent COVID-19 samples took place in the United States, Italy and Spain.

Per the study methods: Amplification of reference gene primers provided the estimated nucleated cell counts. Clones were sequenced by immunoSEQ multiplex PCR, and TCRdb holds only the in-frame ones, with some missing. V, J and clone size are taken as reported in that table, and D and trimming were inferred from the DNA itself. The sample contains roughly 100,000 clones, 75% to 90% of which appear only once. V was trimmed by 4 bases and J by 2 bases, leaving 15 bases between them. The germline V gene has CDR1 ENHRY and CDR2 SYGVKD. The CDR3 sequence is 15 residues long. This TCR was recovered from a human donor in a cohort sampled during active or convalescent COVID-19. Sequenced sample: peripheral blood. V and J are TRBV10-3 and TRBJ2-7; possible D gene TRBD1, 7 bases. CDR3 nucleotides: TGTGCCATCAGTGGAGGGCAGGGGGGAACCTACGAGCAGTACTTC. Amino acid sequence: CAISGGQGGTYEQYF.